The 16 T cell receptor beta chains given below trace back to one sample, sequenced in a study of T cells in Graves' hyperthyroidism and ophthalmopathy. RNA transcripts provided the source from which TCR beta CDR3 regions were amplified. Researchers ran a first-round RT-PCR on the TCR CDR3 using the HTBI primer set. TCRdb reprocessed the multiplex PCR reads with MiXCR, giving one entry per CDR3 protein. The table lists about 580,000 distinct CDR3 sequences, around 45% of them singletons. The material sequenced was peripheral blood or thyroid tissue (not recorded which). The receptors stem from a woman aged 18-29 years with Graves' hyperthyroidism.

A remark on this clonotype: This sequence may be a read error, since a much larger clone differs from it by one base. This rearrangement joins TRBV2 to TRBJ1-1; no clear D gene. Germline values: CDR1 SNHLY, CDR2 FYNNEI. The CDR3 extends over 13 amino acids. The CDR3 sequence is CASGESVLREAFF. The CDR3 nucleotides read TGTGCCAGCGGTGAATCAGTCTTAAGGGAAGCTTTCTTT.

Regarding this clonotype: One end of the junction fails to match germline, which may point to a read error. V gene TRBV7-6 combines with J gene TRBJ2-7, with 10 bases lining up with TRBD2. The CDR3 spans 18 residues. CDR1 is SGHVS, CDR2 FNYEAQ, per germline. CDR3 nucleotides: TGTGCCAGCAGCGGTCTAACTAGCGGGAATACAGGGGCCTACGGGCAGTACTTC. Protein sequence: CASSGLTSGNTGAYGQYF.

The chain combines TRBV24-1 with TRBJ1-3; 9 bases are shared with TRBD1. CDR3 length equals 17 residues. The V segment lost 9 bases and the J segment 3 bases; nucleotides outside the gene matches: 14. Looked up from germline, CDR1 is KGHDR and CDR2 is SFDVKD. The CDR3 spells CATGTRRTGGFGNTIYF. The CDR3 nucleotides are TGTGCCACCGGGACTAGACGAACAGGGGGCTTTGGAAACACCATATATTTT.

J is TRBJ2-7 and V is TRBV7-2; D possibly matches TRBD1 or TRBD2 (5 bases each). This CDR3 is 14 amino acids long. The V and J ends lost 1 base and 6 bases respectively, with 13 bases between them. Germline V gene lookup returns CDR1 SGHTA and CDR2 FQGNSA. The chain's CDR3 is CASSLVDWGSEQYF. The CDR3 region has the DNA TGTGCCAGCAGCTTAGTGGACTGGGGGAGCGAGCAGTACTTC.

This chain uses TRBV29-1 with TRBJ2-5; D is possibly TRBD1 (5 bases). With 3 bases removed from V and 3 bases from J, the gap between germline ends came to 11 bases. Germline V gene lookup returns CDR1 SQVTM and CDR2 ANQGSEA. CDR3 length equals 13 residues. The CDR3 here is CSVDVRVEETQYF. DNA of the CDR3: TGCAGCGTTGATGTCAGGGTAGAAGAGACCCAGTACTTC.

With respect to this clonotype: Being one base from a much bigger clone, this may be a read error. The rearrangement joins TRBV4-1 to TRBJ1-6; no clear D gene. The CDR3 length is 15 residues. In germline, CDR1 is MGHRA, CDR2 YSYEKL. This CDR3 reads CGSSQDGKANSPLHF. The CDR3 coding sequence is TGCGGCAGCAGCCAAGACGGAAAGGCGAATTCACCCCTCCACTTT.

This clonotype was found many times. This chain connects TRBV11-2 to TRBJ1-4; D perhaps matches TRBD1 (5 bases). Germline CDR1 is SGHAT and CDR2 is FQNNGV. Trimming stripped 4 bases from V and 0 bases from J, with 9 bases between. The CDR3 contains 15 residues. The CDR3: CASSYDSTTNEKLFF. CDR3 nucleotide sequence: TGTGCCAGCAGCTACGACAGCACAACTAATGAAAAACTGTTTTTT.

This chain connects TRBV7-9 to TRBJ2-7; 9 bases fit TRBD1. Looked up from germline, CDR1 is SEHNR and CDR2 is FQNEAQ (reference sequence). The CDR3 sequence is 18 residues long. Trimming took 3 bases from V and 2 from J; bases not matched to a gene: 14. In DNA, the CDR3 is TGTGCCAGCAGCTTGGAACTGGGTGGGACAGGGACACCCTACGAGCAGTACTTC. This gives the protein CASSLELGGTGTPYEQYF.

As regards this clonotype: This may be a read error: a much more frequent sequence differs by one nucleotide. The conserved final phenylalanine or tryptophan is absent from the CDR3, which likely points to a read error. The CDR3 loop is CASRTGPHEQYL. Here the CDR3 DNA reads TGTGCCAGCAGGACAGGTCCCCACGAGCAGTACCTC. V and J are TRBV6-6 and TRBJ2-7; possible D gene TRBD1, 6 bases. CDR3 size: 12 residues. Trimming left V 6 bases short and J 5 bases short, with 11 bases between. CDR1 and CDR2 (germline): MNHNY, SVGAGI (reference sequence).

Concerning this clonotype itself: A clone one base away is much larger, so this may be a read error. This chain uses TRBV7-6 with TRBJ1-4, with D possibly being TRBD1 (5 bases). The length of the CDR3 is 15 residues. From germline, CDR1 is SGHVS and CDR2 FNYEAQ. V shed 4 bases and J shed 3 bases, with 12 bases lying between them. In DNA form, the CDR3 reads TGTGCCAGCAGCTCCCCCGGGACGGCTAATGAAAAACTGTTTTTT. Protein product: CASSSPGTANEKLFF.

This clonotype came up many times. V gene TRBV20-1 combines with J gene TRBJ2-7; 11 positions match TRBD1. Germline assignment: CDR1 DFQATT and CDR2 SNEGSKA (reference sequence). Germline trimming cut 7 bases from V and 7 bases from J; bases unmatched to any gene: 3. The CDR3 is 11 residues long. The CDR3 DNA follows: TGCAGTGGGACAGGGGGCGAGGAGCAGTACTTC. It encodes CSGTGGEEQYF.

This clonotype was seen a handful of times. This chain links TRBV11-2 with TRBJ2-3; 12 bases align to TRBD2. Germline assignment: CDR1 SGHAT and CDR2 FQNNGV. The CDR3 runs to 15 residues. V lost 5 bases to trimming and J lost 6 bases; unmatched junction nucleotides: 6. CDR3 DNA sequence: TGTGCCAGCAGCCCTGGACTAGCGGGAATGGATACGCAGTATTTT. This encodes CASSPGLAGMDTQYF. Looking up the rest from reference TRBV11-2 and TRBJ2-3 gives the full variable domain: EAGVAQSPRYKIIEKRQSVAFWCNPISGHATLYWYQQILGQGPKLLIQFQNNGVVDDSQLPKDRFSAERLKGVDSTLKIQPAKLEDSAVYLCASSPGLAGMDTQYFGPGTRLTVL.

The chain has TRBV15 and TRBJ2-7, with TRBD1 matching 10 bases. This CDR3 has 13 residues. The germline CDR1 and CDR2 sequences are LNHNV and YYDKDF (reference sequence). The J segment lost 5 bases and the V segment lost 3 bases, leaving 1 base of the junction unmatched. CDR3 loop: CATSSGTGDEQYF. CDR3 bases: TGTGCCACCAGCAGCGGGACAGGGGACGAGCAGTACTTC. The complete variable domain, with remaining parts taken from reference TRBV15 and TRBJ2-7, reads DAMVIQNPRYQVTQFGKPVTLSCSQTLNHNVMYWYQQKSSQAPKLLFHYYDKDFNNEADTPDNFQSRRPNTSFCFLDIRSPGLGDTAMYLCATSSGTGDEQYFGPGTRLTVT.

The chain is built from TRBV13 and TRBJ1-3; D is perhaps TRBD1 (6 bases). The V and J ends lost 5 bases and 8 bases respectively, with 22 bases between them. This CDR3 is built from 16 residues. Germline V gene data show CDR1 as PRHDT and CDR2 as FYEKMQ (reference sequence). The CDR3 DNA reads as TGTGCCAGCAGCACCGGACAGAAGGTATATGGCTACACCATATATTTT. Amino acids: CASSTGQKVYGYTIYF.

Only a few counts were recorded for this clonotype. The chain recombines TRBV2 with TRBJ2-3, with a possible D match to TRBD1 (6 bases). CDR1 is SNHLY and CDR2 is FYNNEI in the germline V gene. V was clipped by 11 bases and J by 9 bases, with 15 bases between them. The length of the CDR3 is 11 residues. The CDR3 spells CASATGQTQYF. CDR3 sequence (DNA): TGTGCCTCAGCCACTGGACAGACGCAGTATTTT. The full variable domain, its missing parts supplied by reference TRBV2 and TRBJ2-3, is EPEVTQTPSHQVTQMGQEVILRCVPISNHLYFYWYRQILGQKVEFLVSFYNNEISEKSEIFDDQFSVERPDGSNFTLKIRSTKLEDSAMYFCASATGQTQYFGPGTRLTVL.

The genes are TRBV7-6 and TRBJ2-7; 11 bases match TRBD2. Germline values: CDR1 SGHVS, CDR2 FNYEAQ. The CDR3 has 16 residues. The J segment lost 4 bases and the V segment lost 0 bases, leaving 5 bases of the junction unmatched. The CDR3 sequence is CASSLATSGSTYEQYF. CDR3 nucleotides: TGTGCCAGCAGCTTAGCCACTAGCGGGAGCACGTACGAGCAGTACTTC. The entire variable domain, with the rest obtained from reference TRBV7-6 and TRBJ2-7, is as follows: GAGVSQSPRYKVTKRGQDVALRCDPISGHVSLYWYRQALGQGPEFLTYFNYEAQQDKSGLPNDRFSAERPEGSISTLTIQRTEQRDSAMYRCASSLATSGSTYEQYFGPGTRLTVT.